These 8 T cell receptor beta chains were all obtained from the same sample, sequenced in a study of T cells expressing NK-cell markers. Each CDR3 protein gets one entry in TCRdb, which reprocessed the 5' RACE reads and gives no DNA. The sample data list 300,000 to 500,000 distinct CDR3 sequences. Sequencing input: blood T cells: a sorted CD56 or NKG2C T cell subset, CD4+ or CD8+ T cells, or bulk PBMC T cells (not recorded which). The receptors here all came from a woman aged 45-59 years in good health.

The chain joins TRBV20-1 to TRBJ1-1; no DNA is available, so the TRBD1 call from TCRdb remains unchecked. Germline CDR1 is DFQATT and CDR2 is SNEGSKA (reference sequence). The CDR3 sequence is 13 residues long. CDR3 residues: CSARPTGAIGAFF.

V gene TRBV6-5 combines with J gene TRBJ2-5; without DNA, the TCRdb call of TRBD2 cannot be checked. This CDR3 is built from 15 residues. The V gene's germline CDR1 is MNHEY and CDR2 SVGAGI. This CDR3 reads CASSSAGGTQETQYF.

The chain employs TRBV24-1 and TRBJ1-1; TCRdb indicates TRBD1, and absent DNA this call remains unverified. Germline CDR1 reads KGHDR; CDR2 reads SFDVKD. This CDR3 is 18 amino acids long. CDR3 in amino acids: CATSDSARGALMNTEAFF.

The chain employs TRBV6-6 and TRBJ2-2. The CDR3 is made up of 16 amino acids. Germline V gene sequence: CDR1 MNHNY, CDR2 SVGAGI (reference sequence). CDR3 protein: CASSYSSDRDTGELFF.

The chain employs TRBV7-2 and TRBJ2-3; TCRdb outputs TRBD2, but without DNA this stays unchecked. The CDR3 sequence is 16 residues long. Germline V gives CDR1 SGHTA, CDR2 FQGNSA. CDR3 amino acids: CASSYGLAGRTDTQYF. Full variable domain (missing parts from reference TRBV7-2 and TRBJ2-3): GAGVSQSPSNKVTEKGKDVELRCDPISGHTALYWYRQSLGQGLEFLIYFQGNSAPDKSGLPSDRFSAERTGGSVSTLTIQRTQQEDSAVYLCASSYGLAGRTDTQYFGPGTRLTVL.

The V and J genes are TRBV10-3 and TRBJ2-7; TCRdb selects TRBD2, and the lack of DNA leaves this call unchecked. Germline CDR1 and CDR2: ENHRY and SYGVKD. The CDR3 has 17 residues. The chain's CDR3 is CAISESVPGSGSYEQYF.

CDR3 sequence: CSVGTGDHGYTF. The chain uses TRBV29-1 and TRBJ1-2; TCRdb indicates TRBD1, and absent DNA this call remains unverified. CDR3 length equals 12 residues. The germline CDR1 and CDR2 sequences are SQVTM and ANQGSEA.

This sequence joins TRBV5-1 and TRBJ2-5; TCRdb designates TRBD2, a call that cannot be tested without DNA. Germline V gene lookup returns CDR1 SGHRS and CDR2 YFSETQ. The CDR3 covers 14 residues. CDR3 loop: CASGAGDLTETQYF.